This T cell receptor (beta chain) was retrieved from a study of T cell responses to AZD1222 COVID-19 vaccine. Overall study results and limits: At baseline, seropositivity was found in only a handful of AZD1222 recipients. Every sample of the repertoires postdated the peak T cell response.

The CDR3 is 17 amino acids. V trimming: 6 bases; J trimming: 2 bases; junction bases outside the gene matches: 14. Germline assignment: CDR1 MNHNY and CDR2 SVGAGI (reference sequence). Clones were sequenced by immunoSEQ multiplex PCR, and TCRdb holds only the in-frame ones, with some missing. The profile covers over 110,000 clones, with around 91% appearing a single time and 1.5% to 2% taken by the ten largest. About this clone itself: What it binds is unknown.

Sequencing was performed on peripheral blood, taken on day 0 of AZD1222 vaccination. The J gene is TRBJ1-2, the V gene TRBV6-6; 8 nucleotides agree with TRBD1. The sequence derives from an adult in good health. The CDR3: CASSRALTGAGNYGYTF. The CDR3 DNA reads as TGTGCCAGCAGCCGAGCTTTGACAGGGGCGGGCAACTATGGCTACACCTTC.